This T cell receptor (beta chain) emerged from a study of early T cells in non-severe SARS-CoV-2 infection. The germline V and J ends were trimmed by 0 bases and 3 bases, with 0 bases remaining between them. This CDR3 comprises 11 residues. Germline V gene lookup returns CDR1 SGHRS and CDR2 YFSETQ. Via MiXCR, TCRdb re-called the 5' RACE reads, giving one row per CDR3 protein. The table shows under 60,000 distinct CDR3 sequences, with 13% occurring only once. The sample holds a few counts of this clonotype. The sequence was collected from an adult who was a healthcare worker with PCR-confirmed SARS-CoV-2 infection or an uninfected control (not recorded which). The material sequenced was whole blood. This chain uses TRBV5-1 with TRBJ1-1; D gene uncertain. This chain's CDR3 is CASSLDTEAFF. As DNA, the CDR3 is TGCGCCAGCAGCTTGGACACTGAAGCTTTCTTT.